Listed here are 18 T cell receptor beta chains from one sample, sequenced in a study of neurological immune-mediated disorders. A single record per CDR3 protein comes from TCRdb applying MiXCR to the 5' RACE reads. Of tens of thousands of distinct CDR3 sequences listed, 10% to 15% are singletons. The specimen sequenced was PBMCs. These receptors originate from a woman in her fifties or sixties with HTLV-1-associated myelopathy (HAM/TSP).

This clonotype was detected ten times or more. The rearrangement joins TRBV5-1 to TRBJ2-7; TRBD1 matches at 10 bases. CDR3 length equals 16 residues. The V gene end was trimmed by 3 bases and the J gene end by 3 bases; junction bases not matched to a gene: 9. Per germline, CDR1 SGHRS and CDR2 YFSETQ. The chain's CDR3 is CASSSPGTGVGYEQYF. The CDR3, as DNA: TGCGCCAGCAGCTCACCCGGGACAGGGGTAGGCTACGAGCAGTACTTC.

This clonotype was found a few times. CDR3 nucleotides: TGTGCCAGTAGTATCGGCGGATACAATGAGCAGTTCTTC. The encoded protein is CASSIGGYNEQFF. V and J are TRBV19 and TRBJ2-1; D remains ambiguous. V lost 3 bases, J lost 4 bases, and 7 bases lay in between. Looked up from germline, CDR1 is LNHDA and CDR2 is SQIVND (reference sequence). The CDR3 has 13 amino acids.

This clonotype was picked up many times. J is TRBJ2-3 and V is TRBV5-1; D unclear. V dropped 2 bases and J dropped 1 base, with 11 bases sitting between them. Germline CDR1 is SGHRS and CDR2 is YFSETQ. The CDR3 totals 15 residues. Written as DNA, the CDR3 is TGCGCCAGCAGCTTAACCTCTCGGGGCACAGATACGCAGTATTTT. The encoded protein is CASSLTSRGTDTQYF.

In this sample, this clonotype turned up many times. The V call is TRBV7-9, the J call TRBJ1-5; no reliable D call. Deletions cut 3 bases from V and 7 bases from J, with 7 bases between. This CDR3 is 12 amino acids long. CDR1 and CDR2 from the germline V gene are SEHNR and FQNEAQ (reference sequence). The chain's CDR3 is CASSFGEQPQHF. As DNA, the CDR3 is TGTGCCAGCAGCTTCGGGGAACAGCCCCAGCATTTT.

The genes are TRBV12-3 or TRBV12-4 and TRBJ1-1, with 10 bases matching TRBD1. The CDR3 is made up of 20 amino acids. V dropped 6 bases and J dropped 2; count of bases not matched to a gene: 21. CDR3 in amino acids: CASSHSPDRGKWVPNTEAFF. CDR3 coding DNA: TGTGCCAGCAGCCACTCTCCGGACAGGGGGAAATGGGTCCCCAACACTGAAGCTTTCTTT.

This rearrangement joins TRBV21-1 to TRBJ2-1; TRBD1 was called by the table and not checked on the DNA. TRBV21-1 counts as a pseudogene. The CDR3 is 21 amino acids. For the CDR3, the DNA is TGTGCCAGCAGCAAAGGGACAGGGAGTGTGGGGCGAGCCCAAACCTACAATGAGCAGTTCTTC. This codes for CASSKGTGSVGRAQTYNEQFF.

The chain has TRBV5-6 and TRBJ1-1, with D tentatively TRBD1 (6 bases). This CDR3 region has 15 residues. CDR1 and CDR2 (germline): SGHDT, YYEEEE. Trimming cost V 1 base and J 6 bases, with 16 bases left between them. The CDR3 DNA reads TGTGCCAGCAGCTTGAACTCGGGGGGCTGGCCTGAAGCTTTCTTT. Protein product: CASSLNSGGWPEAFF.

This clonotype was counted ten times or more. The V gene is TRBV20-1, the J gene TRBJ2-1, with D tentatively TRBD2 (6 bases). Trimming stripped 5 bases from V and 9 bases from J, with 17 bases between. The CDR3 totals 13 residues. From germline, CDR1 is DFQATT and CDR2 SNEGSKA (reference sequence). CDR3 amino acids: CSAVRDFLGEQFF. DNA for the CDR3: TGCAGTGCTGTCCGGGACTTTCTCGGTGAGCAGTTCTTC.

The V gene is TRBV18, the J gene TRBJ1-2, with D perhaps TRBD1 (6 bases). This CDR3 region has 14 residues. V was pared by 7 bases and J by 5 bases, with 17 bases between. The germline V gene has CDR1 KGHSH and CDR2 LQKENI. In DNA form, the CDR3 reads TGTGCCAGCTTACCGGACAGTATCGGGTATGGCTACACCTTC. It translates to CASLPDSIGYGYTF.

This clonotype was recorded many times. J is TRBJ2-7 and V is TRBV29-1, with TRBD1 identical over 8 bases. Germline V lookup: CDR1 SQVTM, CDR2 ANQGSEA. CDR3 length: 13 residues. Losses at the gene ends were 7 bases for V and 0 bases for J; bases not matched to a gene: 5. CDR3 bases: TGCAGCGCCCGGACAGGGACCTCCTACGAGCAGTACTTC. This gives the protein CSARTGTSYEQYF.

Ten or more counts support this clonotype. V gene TRBV7-4 combines with J gene TRBJ2-1; D possibly corresponds to TRBD2 (5 bases). Trimming removed 7 bases at V and 6 bases at J, with 19 bases between. This CDR3 is built from 15 residues. Germline CDR1 reads SGHVT; CDR2 reads SQSDAQ. Here the CDR3 DNA reads TGTGCCAGCAACGCCCAGTCGAGGGTGGGCAATGAGCAGTTCTTC. Its protein product is CASNAQSRVGNEQFF.

This clonotype was recorded many times. The chain employs TRBV2 and TRBJ2-5; no clear D gene. V was shortened by 1 base and J by 4 bases, with 10 bases between the two germline ends. The CDR3 spans 14 residues. Germline-derived CDR1 and CDR2 are SNHLY and FYNNEI. The CDR3 DNA reads as TGTGCCAGCAGTGAAGGCCTAAGGGTAGAGACCCAGTACTTC. This codes for CASSEGLRVETQYF.

Ten or more counts support this clonotype. V usage is TRBV20-1 and J usage is TRBJ1-1; TRBD1 might be the D (6 bases). The CDR3 is 14 residues long. The germline CDR1 and CDR2 sequences are DFQATT and SNEGSKA (reference sequence). The V and J ends lost 4 bases and 10 bases respectively, with 22 bases between them. The CDR3 DNA follows: TGCAGTGCTACTACCGACAGGAGGTCTGTAGGAGCTTTCTTT. This gives the protein CSATTDRRSVGAFF.

As concerns this clonotype: This may arise from a read error, as a much more abundant clone is one base away. In nucleotides, the CDR3 is TGTGCCAGCTCTTTTGGGCAGAGAAAGGGGTATGGCTACACCTTC. It specifies CASSFGQRKGYGYTF. V and J are TRBV6-5 and TRBJ1-2; D is possibly TRBD1 (5 bases). Germline loops: CDR1 MNHEY, CDR2 SVGAGI. The CDR3 has 15 amino acids. Trimming took 8 bases from V and 5 from J, leaving 21 bases between them.

This clonotype was seen more than once but under ten times. The chain joins TRBV6-5 to TRBJ2-3; 7 bases agree with TRBD2. With 5 bases clipped from V and 2 bases from J, the junction kept 4 bases outside the gene matches. The CDR3 covers 14 residues. Germline CDR1 is MNHEY and CDR2 is SVGAGI. CDR3 nucleotide sequence: TGTGCCAGCAGTCCCGGGAGGTCCACAGATACGCAGTATTTT. It encodes CASSPGRSTDTQYF.

This clonotype appeared once. One end of the junction varies from germline; a read error may be responsible. The chain couples TRBV5-1 to TRBJ2-4, with a tentative D call TRBD1 (6 bases). Per the germline V gene, CDR1 is SGHRS and CDR2 is YFSETQ. The CDR3 is 14 residues long. CDR3 nucleotide sequence: TGTGCCAGCAGCCCCGGACAGTGGAGAAACATTCAGTACTTC. It is translated as CASSPGQWRNIQYF.

This clonotype has a count of ten or more. This chain links TRBV20-1 with TRBJ2-3; 9 nucleotides line up with TRBD2. This CDR3 has 18 amino acids. Germline loops: CDR1 DFQATT, CDR2 SNEGSKA (reference sequence). V gave up 1 base and J gave up 3 bases; unmatched junction bases: 14. The CDR3 region has the DNA TGCAGTGCTAGAGCCCCCTCCGGGGAGCGGGGGGAAACAGATACGCAGTATTTT. It translates to CSARAPSGERGETDTQYF.

This clonotype was recorded at least ten times. The V call is TRBV5-6, the J call TRBJ1-5, with D unresolved. From germline, CDR1 is SGHDT and CDR2 YYEEEE. V was clipped by 2 bases and J by 5 bases, with 5 bases between them. The CDR3 contains 12 residues. The CDR3 reads CASSLKDQPQHF. As DNA, the CDR3 is TGTGCCAGCAGCTTAAAGGATCAGCCCCAGCATTTT.